One and the same sample provided the 18 T cell receptor beta chains below, sequenced in a study of blood T cell repertoires in COVID-19. TCRdb's table, derived via immunoSEQ multiplex PCR, lists solely in-frame clones and lacks some. The data hold some 57,000 clones, with about 91% observed a single time. The sample was peripheral blood. These receptors were taken from a middle-aged man with active COVID-19.

The chain uses TRBV7-2 and TRBJ2-2; 15 bases fit TRBD2. The V gene end was trimmed by 5 bases and the J gene end by 5 bases; junction bases not matched to a gene: 9. CDR3 size: 18 residues. Germline V gene data show CDR1 as SGHTA and CDR2 as FQGNSA. CDR3 in amino acids: CASSLRTSGGALTGELFF. CDR3 DNA: TGTGCCAGCAGCCTCCGGACTAGCGGGGGGGCGTTGACCGGGGAGCTGTTTTTT.

The rearrangement links TRBV6-6 to TRBJ2-2; tentatively, D is TRBD1 (5 bases). Germline CDR1 reads MNHNY; CDR2 reads SVGAGI (reference sequence). The CDR3 is 13 residues long. With 5 bases removed from V and 6 bases from J, the gap between germline ends came to 10 bases. The CDR3 loop reads CASSQSRAGELFF. The CDR3 region has the DNA TGTGCCAGCAGTCAATCCAGGGCCGGGGAGCTGTTTTTT.

This chain links TRBV9 with TRBJ2-3; no definite D call. This CDR3 spans 16 amino acids. V gave up 0 bases and J gave up 0 bases, with 11 bases separating them. The germline gives CDR1 SGDLS, CDR2 YYNGEE. Written as DNA, the CDR3 is TGTGCCAGCAGCGTAGGGGTTAGCACTAGCACAGATACGCAGTATTTT. Its translation: CASSVGVSTSTDTQYF.

The genes are TRBV7-2 and TRBJ1-2; possible D gene TRBD1, 6 bases. The CDR3 spans 16 residues. Trimming took off 3 bases at V and 4 bases at J, with 18 bases between the two ends. Germline lookup yields CDR1 SGHTA and CDR2 FQGNSA. DNA for the CDR3: TGTGCCAGCAGCTTCTCTACAGGGAGCCCTCTCTATGGCTACACCTTC. Translated, it gives CASSFSTGSPLYGYTF.

The V gene is TRBV7-2, the J gene TRBJ2-1, with a possible D match to TRBD2 (6 bases). Germline V gene lookup returns CDR1 SGHTA and CDR2 FQGNSA. The CDR3 totals 14 residues. Trimming took off 5 bases at V and 6 bases at J, with 14 bases between the two ends. CDR3 amino acids: CASSLSGIINEQFF. The CDR3 DNA follows: TGTGCCAGCAGCCTTAGCGGTATAATCAATGAGCAGTTCTTC.

V is TRBV6-8 and J is TRBJ2-7, with 12 bases lining up with TRBD2. Looked up from germline, CDR1 is MNHGY and CDR2 is SAAAGT. This CDR3 is 15 amino acids long. V trimming: 5 bases; J trimming: 3 bases; junction bases outside the gene matches: 5. CDR3 residues: CASSHGLAGLYEQYF. DNA for the CDR3: TGTGCCAGCAGTCACGGACTAGCGGGACTCTACGAGCAGTACTTC.

V usage is TRBV12-5 and J usage is TRBJ1-4; possible D gene TRBD1, 6 bases. Trimming took 4 bases from V and 7 from J, leaving 28 bases between them. CDR3 length: 19 amino acids. Per the germline V gene, CDR1 is LGHNT and CDR2 is FRNRAP. CDR3 DNA: TGTGCTAGTGGTTCCTCCTGGGGGGGGCGCGGAGGTAATTTTGAAAAACTGTTTTTT. It codes for CASGSSWGGRGGNFEKLFF.

The chain uses TRBV10-3 and TRBJ2-7; D is perhaps TRBD1 (5 bases). CDR1 and CDR2 from the germline V gene are ENHRY and SYGVKD. Trimming left V 3 bases short and J 1 base short, with 13 bases between. CDR3 length equals 15 residues. The CDR3 spells CAISEGVVSSYEQYF. In nucleotides, the CDR3 is TGTGCCATCAGTGAAGGGGTCGTAAGTTCCTACGAGCAGTACTTC.

The J gene is TRBJ2-1, the V gene TRBV6-4; the D gene is possibly TRBD1 (7 bases). The CDR3 runs to 17 residues. Germline values: CDR1 MRHNA, CDR2 SNTAGT. The V gene lost 2 bases and the J gene lost 4 bases, with 18 bases spanning the gap. The DNA for the CDR3 is TGTGCCAGCAGTGACAAGAGGGGGCTACTAGCATACAATGAGCAGTTCTTC. It codes for CASSDKRGLLAYNEQFF.

The rearrangement links TRBV23-1 to TRBJ2-1, with a weak D call TRBD2 (5 bases). TRBV23-1 qualifies as an ORF whose function is uncertain. Trimming took off 6 bases at V and 4 bases at J, with 16 bases between the two ends. The length of the CDR3 is 15 residues. CDR3 loop: CASSSLRDWYNEQFF. DNA of the CDR3: TGCGCCAGCAGCTCCCTCCGGGATTGGTACAATGAGCAGTTCTTC.

Here the CDR3 DNA reads TGTGCCACTCGAACCGGGGAGCTGTTTTTT. Residues: CATRTGELFF. This rearrangement joins TRBV30 to TRBJ2-2; no clear D gene. V was clipped by 8 bases and J by 5 bases, with 6 bases between them. The CDR3 loop spans 10 amino acids. In germline, CDR1 is GTSNPN, CDR2 SVGIG (reference sequence).

The rearrangement joins TRBV28 to TRBJ2-4; the match to TRBD2 covers 8 bases. The CDR3 runs 14 residues. In germline, CDR1 is MDHEN, CDR2 SYDVKM. V trimming: 5 bases; J trimming: 2 bases; junction bases outside the gene matches: 2. The CDR3: CASSRGGSKNIQYF. The CDR3 DNA follows: TGTGCCAGCAGTCGGGGGGGCTCCAAAAACATTCAGTACTTC. Filled out from reference TRBV28 and TRBJ2-4, the complete variable domain reads DVKVTQSSRYLVKRTGEKVFLECVQDMDHENMFWYRQDPGLGLRLIYFSYDVKMKEKGDIPEGYSVSREKKERFSLILESASTNQTSMYLCASSRGGSKNIQYFGAGTRLSVL.

V gene TRBV2 combines with J gene TRBJ1-5; tentatively, D is TRBD1 (6 bases). The CDR3 covers 15 residues. V was trimmed by 6 bases and J by 4 bases, leaving 16 bases between them. The germline gives CDR1 SNHLY, CDR2 FYNNEI. The CDR3 spells CASSAQGWGNQPQHF. Here the CDR3 DNA reads TGTGCCAGCAGCGCTCAGGGGTGGGGAAATCAGCCCCAGCATTTT.

The chain has TRBV6-6 and TRBJ1-2; a possible D gene is TRBD1 (5 bases). The CDR3 length is 14 residues. The germline gives CDR1 MNHNY, CDR2 SVGAGI (reference sequence). The V gene lost 1 base and the J gene lost 4 bases, with 10 bases spanning the gap. The CDR3 sequence: CASSYYRTSYGYTF. For the CDR3, the DNA is TGTGCCAGCAGTTACTATCGGACAAGCTATGGCTACACCTTC.

The V call is TRBV6-5, the J call TRBJ1-2; 7 bases fit TRBD1. The length of the CDR3 is 14 residues. The V gene's germline CDR1 is MNHEY and CDR2 SVGAGI. The V gene end was trimmed by 5 bases and the J gene end by 2 bases; junction bases not matched to a gene: 5. The CDR3 here is CASSIRQGNYGYTF. The CDR3, as DNA: TGTGCCAGCAGTATCCGACAGGGAAACTATGGCTACACCTTC.

The V call is TRBV7-2, the J call TRBJ2-7; TRBD1 aligns across 7 bases. The CDR3 contains 14 residues. The J segment lost 7 bases and the V segment lost 5 bases, leaving 11 bases of the junction unmatched. Germline values: CDR1 SGHTA, CDR2 FQGNSA. DNA of the CDR3: TGTGCCAGCAGCCCGGACAGGTACTTGGGGGAGCAGTACTTC. This encodes CASSPDRYLGEQYF.

The DNA of the CDR3 is TGTGCCAGTAGCGGTAGGAAGCGGGAGTTCCACGAGCAGTACTTC. Residues: CASSGRKREFHEQYF. The chain employs TRBV19 and TRBJ2-7; 8 bases line up with TRBD2. V shed 6 bases, J shed 5 bases, and the junction held 12 bases outside the gene matches. The germline gives CDR1 LNHDA, CDR2 SQIVND (reference sequence). The CDR3 loop spans 15 amino acids.

The V and J genes are TRBV27 and TRBJ1-1; maybe TRBD1 (5 bases). The ends were cut back, 5 bases at V and 5 bases at J, with 15 bases in the middle. The germline CDR1 and CDR2 sequences are MNHEY and SMNVEV (reference sequence). CDR3 length: 14 residues. DNA for the CDR3: TGTGCCAGCAGTCAAGAAAGGGAGGGGACTGAAGCTTTCTTT. As protein: CASSQEREGTEAFF.